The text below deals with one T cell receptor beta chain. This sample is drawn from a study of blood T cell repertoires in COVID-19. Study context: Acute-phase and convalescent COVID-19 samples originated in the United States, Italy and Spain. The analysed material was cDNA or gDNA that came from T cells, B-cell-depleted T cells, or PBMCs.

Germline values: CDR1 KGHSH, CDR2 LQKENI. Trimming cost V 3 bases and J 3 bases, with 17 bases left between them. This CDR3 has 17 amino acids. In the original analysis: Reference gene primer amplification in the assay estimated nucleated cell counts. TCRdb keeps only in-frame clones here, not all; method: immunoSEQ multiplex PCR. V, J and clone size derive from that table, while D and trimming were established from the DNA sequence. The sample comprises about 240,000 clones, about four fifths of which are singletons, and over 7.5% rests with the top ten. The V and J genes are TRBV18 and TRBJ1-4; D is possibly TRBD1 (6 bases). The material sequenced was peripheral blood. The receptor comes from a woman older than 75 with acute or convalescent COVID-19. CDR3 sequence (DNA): TGTGCCAGCTCACCCCGGACAGCCGCATCAGCTAATGAAAAACTGTTTTTT. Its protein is CASSPRTAASANEKLFF.